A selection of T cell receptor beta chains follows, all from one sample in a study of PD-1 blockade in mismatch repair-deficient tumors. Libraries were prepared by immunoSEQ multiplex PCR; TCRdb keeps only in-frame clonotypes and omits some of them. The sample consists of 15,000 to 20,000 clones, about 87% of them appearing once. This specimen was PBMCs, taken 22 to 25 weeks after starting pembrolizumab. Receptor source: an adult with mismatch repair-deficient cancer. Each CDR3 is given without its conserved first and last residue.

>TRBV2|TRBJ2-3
ASTKGLAGTDTQY
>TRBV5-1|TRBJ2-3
ASSWNRGPDTQY
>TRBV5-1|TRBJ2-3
ASSLPSGTTDTQY
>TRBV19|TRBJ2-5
ASSFSGNDQETQY
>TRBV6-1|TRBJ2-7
ASSEEAGSSYEQY
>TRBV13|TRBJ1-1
ASSLRQNTEAF
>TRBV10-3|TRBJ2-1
AISESPGRIEQF
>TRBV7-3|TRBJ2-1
ASSPTGFQRKQF
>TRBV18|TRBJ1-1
ASSPQGAGEAF
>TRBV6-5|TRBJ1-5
ASSYGLNQPQH
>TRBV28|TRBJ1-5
ASRFRGSSNQPQH
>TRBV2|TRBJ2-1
ASSEPLDNEQF
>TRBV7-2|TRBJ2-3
ASSHHGLITDTQY
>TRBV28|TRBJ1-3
ASSLASAGGNTIY
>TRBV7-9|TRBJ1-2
ASSPYTAAHGYT
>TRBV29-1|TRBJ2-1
SVPTSASGIYNEQF
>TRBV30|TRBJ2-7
AWSVSGSLPKEQY
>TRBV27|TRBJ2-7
ASSGPGTATYEQY
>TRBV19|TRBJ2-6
ASSVTGLASGANVLT
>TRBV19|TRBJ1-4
ASNTGQGVTTNEKLF
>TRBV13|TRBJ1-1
ASSFTGLSEAF
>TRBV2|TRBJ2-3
ASSAVDRVQY
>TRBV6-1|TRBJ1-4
ASSVGRGQEKLF
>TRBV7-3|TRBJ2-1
ASSLGTGGDEQF
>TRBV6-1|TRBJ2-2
AILQWAGGTGELF
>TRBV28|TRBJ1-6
ASREASSYNSPLH
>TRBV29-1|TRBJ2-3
SVILTSGKTQY
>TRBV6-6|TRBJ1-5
ASSYHRWQPQH
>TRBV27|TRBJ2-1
ASSLIGTSGTPRMQF
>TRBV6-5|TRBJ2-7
ASSLGLAGGPYEQY
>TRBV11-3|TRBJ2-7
ASSLVAGAREQY
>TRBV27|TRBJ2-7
ASSLSFGGAGRDYEQY
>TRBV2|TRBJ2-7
ASSAPDRGHYEQY
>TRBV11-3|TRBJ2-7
ASSSGGAGIGEQY
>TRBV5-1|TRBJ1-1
ASSDETGSPSTEAF
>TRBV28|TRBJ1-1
ASSSGDRGRIEAF
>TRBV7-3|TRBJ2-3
ASSWGLEADTQY
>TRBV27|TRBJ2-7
ASSRLGLAGDYEQY
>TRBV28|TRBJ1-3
ASSLPHTLSGNTIY
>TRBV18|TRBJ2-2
ASSPPDSAFGELF
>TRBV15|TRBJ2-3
ATSRPTGDHDTQY
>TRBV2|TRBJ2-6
ASSAEEAGANVLT
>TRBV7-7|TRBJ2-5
ASSPGDYPQETQY
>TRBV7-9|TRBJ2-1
ASTQMAGVSYNEQF
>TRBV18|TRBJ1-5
ASSPSQGPGSNQPQH
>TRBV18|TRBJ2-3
ASSPPSPEGDTQY
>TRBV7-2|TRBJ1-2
ASSLATYDGYT
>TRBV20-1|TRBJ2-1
SASRNNEQF
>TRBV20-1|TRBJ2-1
SASRVLEQF
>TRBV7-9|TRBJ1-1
ASSFRPDRGLSEAF
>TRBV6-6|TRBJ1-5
ASSYSTGTGNQPQH
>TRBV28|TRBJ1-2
ASTAPGGGLYGYT
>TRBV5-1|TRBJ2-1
ASSFLAGAGYNEQF
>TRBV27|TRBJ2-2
ASTADRSNTGELF
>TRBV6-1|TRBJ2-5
ASNLAGGAETQY
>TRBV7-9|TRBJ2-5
ASSFKWAQETQY
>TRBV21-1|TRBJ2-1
ASSKTSGRASSYNEQF
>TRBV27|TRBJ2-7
ASSLDGISGEQY
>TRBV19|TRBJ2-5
ASRAEKETQY